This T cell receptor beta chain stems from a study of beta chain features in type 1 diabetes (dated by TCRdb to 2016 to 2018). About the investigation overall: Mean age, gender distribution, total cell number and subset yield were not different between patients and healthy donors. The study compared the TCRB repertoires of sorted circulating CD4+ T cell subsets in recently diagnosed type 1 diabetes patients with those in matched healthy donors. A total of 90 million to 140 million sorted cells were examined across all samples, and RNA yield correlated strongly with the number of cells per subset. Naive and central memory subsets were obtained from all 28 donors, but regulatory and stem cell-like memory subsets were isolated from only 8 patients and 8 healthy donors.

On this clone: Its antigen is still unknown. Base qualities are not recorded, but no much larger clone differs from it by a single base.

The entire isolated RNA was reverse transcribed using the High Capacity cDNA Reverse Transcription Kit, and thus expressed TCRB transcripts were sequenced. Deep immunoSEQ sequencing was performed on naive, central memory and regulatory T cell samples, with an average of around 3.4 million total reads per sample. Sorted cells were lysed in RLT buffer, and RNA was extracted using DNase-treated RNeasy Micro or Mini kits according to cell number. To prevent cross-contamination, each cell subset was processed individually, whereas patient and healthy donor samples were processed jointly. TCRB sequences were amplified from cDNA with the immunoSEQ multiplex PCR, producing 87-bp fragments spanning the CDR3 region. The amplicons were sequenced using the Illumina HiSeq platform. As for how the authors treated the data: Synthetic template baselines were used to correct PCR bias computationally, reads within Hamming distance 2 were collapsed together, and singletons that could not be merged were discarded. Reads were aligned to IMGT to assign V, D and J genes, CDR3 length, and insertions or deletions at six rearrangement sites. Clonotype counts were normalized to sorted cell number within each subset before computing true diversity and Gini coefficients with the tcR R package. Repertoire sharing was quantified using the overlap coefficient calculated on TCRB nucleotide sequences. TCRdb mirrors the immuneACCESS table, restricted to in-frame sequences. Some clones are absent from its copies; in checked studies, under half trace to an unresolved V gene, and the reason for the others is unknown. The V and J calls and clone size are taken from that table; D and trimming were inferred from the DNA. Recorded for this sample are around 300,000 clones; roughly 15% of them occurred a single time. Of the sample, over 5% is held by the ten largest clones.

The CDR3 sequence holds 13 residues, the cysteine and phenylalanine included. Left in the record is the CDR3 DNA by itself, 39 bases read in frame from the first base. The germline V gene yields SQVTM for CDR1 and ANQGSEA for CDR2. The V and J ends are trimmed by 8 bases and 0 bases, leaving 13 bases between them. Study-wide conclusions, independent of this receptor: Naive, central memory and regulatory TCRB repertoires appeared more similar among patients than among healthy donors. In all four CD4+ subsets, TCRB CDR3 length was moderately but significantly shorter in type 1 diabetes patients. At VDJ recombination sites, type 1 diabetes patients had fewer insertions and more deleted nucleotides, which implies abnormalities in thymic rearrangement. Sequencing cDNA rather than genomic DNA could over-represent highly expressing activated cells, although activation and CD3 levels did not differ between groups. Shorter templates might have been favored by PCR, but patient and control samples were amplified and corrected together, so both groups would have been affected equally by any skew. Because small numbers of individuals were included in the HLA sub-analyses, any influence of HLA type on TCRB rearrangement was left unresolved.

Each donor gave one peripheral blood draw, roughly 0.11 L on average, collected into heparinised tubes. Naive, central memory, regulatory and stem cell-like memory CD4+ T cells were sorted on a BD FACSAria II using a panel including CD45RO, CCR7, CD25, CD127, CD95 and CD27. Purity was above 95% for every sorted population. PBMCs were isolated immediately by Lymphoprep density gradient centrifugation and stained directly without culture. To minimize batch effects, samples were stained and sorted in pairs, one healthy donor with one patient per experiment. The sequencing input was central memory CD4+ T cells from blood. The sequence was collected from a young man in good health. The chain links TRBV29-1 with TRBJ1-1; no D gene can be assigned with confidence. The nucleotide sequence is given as TGCAGCACCCGCGTGGACCTGAACACTGAAGCTTTCTTT. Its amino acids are CSTRVDLNTEAFF.